A selection of T cell receptor beta chains follows, all from one sample in a study of blood T cell repertoires in COVID-19. The protocol was immunoSEQ multiplex PCR, while the TCRdb copy is restricted to in-frame clones and leaves out a portion. The data hold under 250,000 clones, with 82% observed a single time. Sequencing was carried out using peripheral blood. These receptors all stem from a woman in her 70s with COVID-19, enrolled during active disease. Each CDR3 is given with its conserved first and last residue. The order of the fields is D gene, J gene, clone size, V gene, CDR3 DNA, CDR3 protein. The D gene is left open where the match is weak. Size tells how often a clone was seen (once, few, many) or the class of an expanded clone, and some rows leave it out.

d_call: TRBD2
j_call: TRBJ2-3
clone_size: -
v_call: TRBV29-1
cdr3_nt: TGCAGCGTTGCGGGACTAGCGTTAGGGTGGACAGATACGCAGTATTTT
cdr3_aa: CSVAGLALGWTDTQYF

d_call: -
j_call: TRBJ2-6
clone_size: -
v_call: TRBV9
cdr3_nt: TGTGCCAGCAGCGTAGAGGGGGTCTCTGGGGCCAACGTCCTGACTTTC
cdr3_aa: CASSVEGVSGANVLTF

d_call: -
j_call: TRBJ2-3
clone_size: -
v_call: TRBV7-9
cdr3_nt: TGTGCCAGTAGCGGAGTTGGGTATACGCAGTATTTT
cdr3_aa: CASSGVGYTQYF

d_call: -
j_call: TRBJ1-1
clone_size: -
v_call: TRBV7-6
cdr3_nt: TGTGCCAGCAGCTTTTTGTCCGGTATGAACACTGAAGCTTTCTTT
cdr3_aa: CASSFLSGMNTEAFF

d_call: -
j_call: TRBJ2-2
clone_size: -
v_call: TRBV19
cdr3_nt: TGTGCCAGTTCGAAACTAACGAACACCGGGGAGCTGTTTTTT
cdr3_aa: CASSKLTNTGELFF

d_call: TRBD1
j_call: TRBJ1-1
clone_size: -
v_call: TRBV5-1
cdr3_nt: TGCGCCAGCAGCTTCCAGGGACAGGGAACTGAAGCTTTCTTT
cdr3_aa: CASSFQGQGTEAFF

d_call: -
j_call: TRBJ1-1
clone_size: -
v_call: TRBV10-3
cdr3_nt: TGTGCCGGCCCACTGAACACTGAAGCTTTCTTT
cdr3_aa: CAGPLNTEAFF

d_call: -
j_call: TRBJ1-1
clone_size: -
v_call: TRBV2
cdr3_nt: TGTGCCAGCAGTGTATCGGGGGGGTTTGAAGCTTTCTTT
cdr3_aa: CASSVSGGFEAFF

d_call: TRBD1
j_call: TRBJ1-5
clone_size: -
v_call: TRBV19
cdr3_nt: TGTGCCAGTAGTATAGATCACAGGGGGTCCAATCAGCCCCAGCATTTT
cdr3_aa: CASSIDHRGSNQPQHF

d_call: -
j_call: TRBJ1-2
clone_size: -
v_call: TRBV3-1/TRBV3-2
cdr3_nt: TGTGCCAGCAGCCAAGAGGTAATCCAGGGTTATGGCTACACCTTC
cdr3_aa: CASSQEVIQGYGYTF

d_call: TRBD2
j_call: TRBJ2-1
clone_size: -
v_call: TRBV2
cdr3_nt: TGTGCCAGCTATAGCGGGAGCTACAATGAGCAGTTCTTC
cdr3_aa: CASYSGSYNEQFF

d_call: -
j_call: TRBJ2-7
clone_size: -
v_call: TRBV9
cdr3_nt: TGTGCCAGCAGCGTAGGGCGGGTTAGCTCCTACGAGCAGTACTTC
cdr3_aa: CASSVGRVSSYEQYF

d_call: TRBD1
j_call: TRBJ1-3
clone_size: -
v_call: TRBV5-4
cdr3_nt: TGTGCCAGCAGCTGGGGGACAGGAGGAAACACCATATATTTT
cdr3_aa: CASSWGTGGNTIYF

d_call: -
j_call: TRBJ1-5
clone_size: -
v_call: TRBV28
cdr3_nt: TGTGCCAGCAGCCTAGGGGGGGGAAACAATCAGCCCCAGCATTTT
cdr3_aa: CASSLGGGNNQPQHF

d_call: -
j_call: TRBJ1-2
clone_size: -
v_call: TRBV5-8
cdr3_nt: TGTGCCAGCAGCTTGGTGAATTTCCCTCGCGAGGGCTACACCTTC
cdr3_aa: CASSLVNFPREGYTF

d_call: -
j_call: TRBJ2-1
clone_size: -
v_call: TRBV27
cdr3_nt: TGTGCCAGCAGTTTATCACTAGGGTACAATGAGCAGTTCTTC
cdr3_aa: CASSLSLGYNEQFF

d_call: TRBD2
j_call: TRBJ2-1
clone_size: -
v_call: TRBV27
cdr3_nt: TGTGCCAGCACCGGGACTAGCGGGCGCTACAATGAGCAGTTCTTC
cdr3_aa: CASTGTSGRYNEQFF

d_call: TRBD1
j_call: TRBJ1-4
clone_size: -
v_call: TRBV5-1
cdr3_nt: TGCGCCAGCAGCTTGGCCCAGGGGGGAACTAATGAAAAACTGTTTTTT
cdr3_aa: CASSLAQGGTNEKLFF

d_call: TRBD1
j_call: TRBJ1-1
clone_size: -
v_call: TRBV25-1
cdr3_nt: TGTGCCAGCAGCCCAATGGGACAGGGGGCGAAAACTGAAGCTTTCTTT
cdr3_aa: CASSPMGQGAKTEAFF

d_call: TRBD1
j_call: TRBJ1-2
clone_size: -
v_call: TRBV28
cdr3_nt: TGTGCCAGCAGTTTAGGGACAGGGGGCTATGGCTACACCTTC
cdr3_aa: CASSLGTGGYGYTF

d_call: TRBD1
j_call: TRBJ1-1
clone_size: -
v_call: TRBV5-6
cdr3_nt: TGTGCCAGCAGCTTCGGACAGGGAGTAGGGGCTTTCTTT
cdr3_aa: CASSFGQGVGAFF

d_call: -
j_call: TRBJ1-3
clone_size: -
v_call: TRBV29-1
cdr3_nt: TGCAGCGCCTGGGGGGGGGCACACGGAAACACCATATATTTT
cdr3_aa: CSAWGGAHGNTIYF

d_call: TRBD2
j_call: TRBJ2-7
clone_size: -
v_call: TRBV9
cdr3_nt: TGTGCCAGCAGCGTAGGGGGGACTAGCGGGGAATACTACGAGCAGTACTTC
cdr3_aa: CASSVGGTSGEYYEQYF

d_call: -
j_call: TRBJ1-6
clone_size: -
v_call: TRBV5-6
cdr3_nt: TGTGCCAGCAGCTTGAGGGGTAACCGGAATTCACCCCTCCACTTT
cdr3_aa: CASSLRGNRNSPLHF

d_call: TRBD2
j_call: TRBJ2-7
clone_size: few
v_call: TRBV4-1
cdr3_nt: TGCGCCAGCAGCCGCATGGGACTAGCCAGCGAGCAGTACTTC
cdr3_aa: CASSRMGLASEQYF

d_call: -
j_call: TRBJ1-5
clone_size: -
v_call: TRBV29-1
cdr3_nt: TGCAGCGTCTCCCAGGGGCCCGGCAATCAGCCCCAGCATTTT
cdr3_aa: CSVSQGPGNQPQHF

d_call: TRBD1
j_call: TRBJ1-5
clone_size: -
v_call: TRBV18
cdr3_nt: TGTGCCAGCTCACCGAACAGGGGCGGTCAGCCCCAGCATTTT
cdr3_aa: CASSPNRGGQPQHF

d_call: TRBD2
j_call: TRBJ2-3
clone_size: -
v_call: TRBV24-1
cdr3_nt: TGTGCCACCAGTGATACTAGCGGGAGTATCCCAGATACGCAGTATTTT
cdr3_aa: CATSDTSGSIPDTQYF

d_call: TRBD1
j_call: TRBJ1-1
clone_size: -
v_call: TRBV29-1
cdr3_nt: TGCAGCGCGGGACAGGGGGACACTGAAGCTTTCTTT
cdr3_aa: CSAGQGDTEAFF

d_call: -
j_call: TRBJ2-2
clone_size: -
v_call: TRBV16
cdr3_nt: TGTGCCAGCAAGGAGGGGTTGAACACCGGGGAGCTGTTTTTT
cdr3_aa: CASKEGLNTGELFF

d_call: TRBD1
j_call: TRBJ2-6
clone_size: -
v_call: TRBV2
cdr3_nt: TGTGCCAGCAGTAAATTCCGGGACAGGGTGAGCGGGGCCAACGTCCTGACTTTC
cdr3_aa: CASSKFRDRVSGANVLTF

d_call: TRBD1
j_call: TRBJ1-2
clone_size: -
v_call: TRBV19
cdr3_nt: TGTGCCAGCGCGGAACAGGGGGCTAAAAACTATGGCTACACCTTC
cdr3_aa: CASAEQGAKNYGYTF

d_call: TRBD1
j_call: TRBJ1-6
clone_size: -
v_call: TRBV2
cdr3_nt: TGTGCCAGCAGAGGGACAGGACTAAATTCACCCCTCCACTTT
cdr3_aa: CASRGTGLNSPLHF

d_call: TRBD2
j_call: TRBJ2-2
clone_size: -
v_call: TRBV6-2/TRBV6-3
cdr3_nt: TGTGCCAGCAGTTTCTCCGGGACTAGCGGGACTAACACCGGGGAGCTGTTTTTT
cdr3_aa: CASSFSGTSGTNTGELFF

d_call: -
j_call: TRBJ1-2
clone_size: -
v_call: TRBV30
cdr3_nt: TGTGCCTGGGCGAAAACAGGGAACTATGGCTACACCTTC
cdr3_aa: CAWAKTGNYGYTF

d_call: TRBD1
j_call: TRBJ1-5
clone_size: -
v_call: TRBV10-3
cdr3_nt: TGTGCCATCAGTTTCCAGGGGGCTAGTCAGCCCCAGCATTTT
cdr3_aa: CAISFQGASQPQHF